The 4 T cell receptor beta chains in this list originate from one sample, sequenced in a study of regulatory T cells in long-lasting Graves disease. Indicated time point: persistent/refractory GD, antithyroid drugs over 5 years with positive TRAb. Isolated PBMC RNA provided the starting material for the TCR library. Construction of the TCR beta libraries employed iRepertoire HTBI primers in conjunction with Arm-PCR of CDR3 regions. MiXCR was run by TCRdb on the multiplex PCR reads, yielding one entry per CDR3 protein. The sample has over 650,000 distinct CDR3 sequences; around 30% are singletons. This material consisted of peripheral blood mononuclear cells (PBMCs), taken when the disease was refractory, from a patient treated with antithyroid drugs. These receptors were taken from a female donor with Graves disease.

This clonotype was seen more than once but under ten times. CDR3 sequence reads: CASSQTGGTGELFF. The CDR3 DNA reads TGTGCCAGCAGTCAGACAGGGGGAACCGGGGAGCTGTTTTTT. The chain couples TRBV2 to TRBJ2-2, with 9 bases lining up with TRBD1. The CDR3 contains 14 residues. Germline-derived CDR1 and CDR2 are SNHLY and FYNNEI. The junction had 3 bases not matched to a gene; V was cut back by 5 bases and J by 5 bases.

This clonotype was detected many times. V and J are TRBV2 and TRBJ1-5, with unresolved D. The ends were cut back, 8 bases at V and 0 bases at J, with 8 bases in the middle. The CDR3 covers 13 residues. CDR1 and CDR2 from the germline V gene are SNHLY and FYNNEI. CDR3 DNA sequence: TGTGCCAGCCAGGAGTATAGCAATCAGCCCCAGCATTTT. This sequence encodes CASQEYSNQPQHF. Based on the CDR3 plus reference TRBV2 and TRBJ1-5, the full variable domain is EPEVTQTPSHQVTQMGQEVILRCVPISNHLYFYWYRQILGQKVEFLVSFYNNEISEKSEIFDDQFSVERPDGSNFTLKIRSTKLEDSAMYFCASQEYSNQPQHFGDGTRLSIL.

The rearrangement links TRBV2 to TRBJ2-1; 7 positions agree with TRBD1. V shed 9 bases, J shed 4 bases, and the junction held 6 bases outside the gene matches. Per germline, CDR1 SNHLY and CDR2 FYNNEI. The length of the CDR3 is 13 residues. CDR3 amino acids: CASEGAAYNEQFF. CDR3 in DNA: TGTGCCAGTGAGGGGGCAGCGTACAATGAGCAGTTCTTC. Full variable domain (rest looked up from reference TRBV2 and TRBJ2-1): EPEVTQTPSHQVTQMGQEVILRCVPISNHLYFYWYRQILGQKVEFLVSFYNNEISEKSEIFDDQFSVERPDGSNFTLKIRSTKLEDSAMYFCASEGAAYNEQFFGPGTRLTVL.

This clonotype has just a few counts. A junction boundary mismatches the germline segment, possibly from a read error. The chain recombines TRBV2 with TRBJ1-1, with 10 bases aligning to TRBD1. This CDR3 contains 12 residues. Germline V CDR1 and CDR2: SNHLY, FYNNEI. CDR3 nucleotide sequence: TGTGCCAGCAGCACCGGGACAGGGGTAATTCTCTTT. Protein product: CASSTGTGVILF.